This record covers a single T cell receptor beta chain. Libraries were prepared by immunoSEQ multiplex PCR; TCRdb keeps only in-frame clonotypes and omits some of them. The sample holds about 140,000 clones, approximately 89% seen once. This sample is drawn from a study of blood T cell repertoires in COVID-19. Germline CDR1 is SNHLY and CDR2 is FYNNEI. This CDR3 comprises 14 residues. Trimming took 4 bases from V and 1 from J, leaving 11 bases between them. The source is a human donor in a cohort sampled during active COVID-19. This chain links TRBV2 with TRBJ2-7; D unclear. Sequencing was done on a sample of peripheral blood. CDR3 coding DNA: TGTGCCAGCAGTGTTCGTCAGGAATCCTACGAGCAGTACTTC. It codes for CASSVRQESYEQYF.